This T cell receptor beta chain was obtained from a study of blood T cell repertoires in COVID-19. Sequencing was performed with immunoSEQ multiplex PCR; in TCRdb, only in-frame clones are kept and a portion is missing. This table holds under 250,000 clones, roughly 88% found once. The CDR3 has 13 residues. Trimming took 6 bases from V and 4 from J; bases not matched to a gene: 5. CDR1 and CDR2 from the germline V gene are MGHDK and SYGVNS. The chain links TRBV25-1 to TRBJ1-2; 7 bases are shared with TRBD1. The sequence was collected from a man aged 35 to 55 with acute or convalescent COVID-19. The sample taken for sequencing was peripheral blood. This CDR3 is CASRGGLGYGYTF. The DNA of the CDR3 is TGTGCCAGCAGAGGGGGCCTCGGCTATGGCTACACCTTC.